This record concerns one T cell receptor beta chain sequence. With 4 bases removed from V and 1 base from J, the gap between germline ends came to 11 bases. The germline V gene encodes CDR1 LGHNA and CDR2 YNFKEQ. The CDR3 has 14 residues. The data originate from a study of blood T cell repertoires in COVID-19. Study as a whole: Sites in the United States, Italy and Spain provided acute and convalescent COVID-19 samples. PBMCs, B-cell-depleted T cells, or T cells provided the cDNA or gDNA that made up the material.

Sequencing was performed with immunoSEQ multiplex PCR; in TCRdb, only in-frame clones are kept and a portion is missing. The table records fewer than 250,000 clones, approximately 88% of them present only once. The clonotype comes from a young woman who had recovered from COVID-19. The genes are TRBV4-2 and TRBJ2-7; D not resolved. Sequencing was done on a sample of PBMCs or T cells enriched from blood (not recorded which). CDR3 sequence: CASSRSRASYEQYF. The DNA of the CDR3 is TGTGCCAGCAGCCGATCTCGCGCTTCCTACGAGCAGTACTTC.